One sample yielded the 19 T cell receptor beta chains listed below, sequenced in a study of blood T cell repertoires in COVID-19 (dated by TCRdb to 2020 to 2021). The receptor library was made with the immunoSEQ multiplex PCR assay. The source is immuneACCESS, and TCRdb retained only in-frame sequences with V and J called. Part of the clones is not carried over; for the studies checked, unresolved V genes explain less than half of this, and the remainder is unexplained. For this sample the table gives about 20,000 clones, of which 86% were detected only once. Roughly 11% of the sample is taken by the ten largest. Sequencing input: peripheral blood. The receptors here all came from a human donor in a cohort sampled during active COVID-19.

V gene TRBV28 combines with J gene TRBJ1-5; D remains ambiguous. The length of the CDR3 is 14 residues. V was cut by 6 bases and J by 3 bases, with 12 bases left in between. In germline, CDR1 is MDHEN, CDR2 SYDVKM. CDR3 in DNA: TGTGCCAGCAGCGTCGAGGGATACAATCAGCCCCAGCATTTT. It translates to CASSVEGYNQPQHF.

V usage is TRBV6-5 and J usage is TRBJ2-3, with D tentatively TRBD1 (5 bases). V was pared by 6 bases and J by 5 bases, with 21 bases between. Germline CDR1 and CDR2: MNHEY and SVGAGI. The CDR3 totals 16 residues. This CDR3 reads CASRYLDILSGDTQYF. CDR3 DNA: TGTGCCAGCAGGTACCTGGACATCTTAAGTGGAGATACGCAGTATTTT.

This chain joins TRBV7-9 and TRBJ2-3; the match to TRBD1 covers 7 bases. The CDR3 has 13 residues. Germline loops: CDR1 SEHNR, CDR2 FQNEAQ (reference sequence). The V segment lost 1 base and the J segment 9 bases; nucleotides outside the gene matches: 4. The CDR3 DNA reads TGTGCCAGCAGCTTAGGAGGGGGCACAACGCAGTATTTT. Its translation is CASSLGGGTTQYF. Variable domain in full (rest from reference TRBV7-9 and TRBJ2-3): DTGVSQNPRHKITKRGQNVTFRCDPISEHNRLYWYRQTLGQGPEFLTYFQNEAQLEKSRLLSDRFSAERPKGSFSTLEIQRTEQGDSAMYLCASSLGGGTTQYFGPGTRLTVL.

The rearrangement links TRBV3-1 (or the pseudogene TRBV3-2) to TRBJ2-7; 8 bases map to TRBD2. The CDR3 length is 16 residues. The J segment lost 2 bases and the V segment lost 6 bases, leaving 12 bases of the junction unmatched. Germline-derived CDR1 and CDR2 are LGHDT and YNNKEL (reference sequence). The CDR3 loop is CASSRSGMPLPYEQYF. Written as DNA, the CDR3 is TGTGCCAGCAGTCGTAGCGGGATGCCGCTACCCTACGAGCAGTACTTC.

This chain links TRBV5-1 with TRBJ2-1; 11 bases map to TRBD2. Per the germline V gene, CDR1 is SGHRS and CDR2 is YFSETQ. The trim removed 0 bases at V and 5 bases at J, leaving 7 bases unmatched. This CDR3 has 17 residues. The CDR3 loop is CASSLAGTSGFDNEQFF. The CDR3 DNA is TGCGCCAGCAGCTTGGCGGGGACTAGCGGTTTCGACAATGAGCAGTTCTTC. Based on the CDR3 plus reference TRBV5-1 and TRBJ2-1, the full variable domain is KAGVTQTPRYLIKTRGQQVTLSCSPISGHRSVSWYQQTPGQGLQFLFEYFSETQRNKGNFPGRFSGRQFSNSRSEMNVSTLELGDSALYLCASSLAGTSGFDNEQFFGPGTRLTVL.

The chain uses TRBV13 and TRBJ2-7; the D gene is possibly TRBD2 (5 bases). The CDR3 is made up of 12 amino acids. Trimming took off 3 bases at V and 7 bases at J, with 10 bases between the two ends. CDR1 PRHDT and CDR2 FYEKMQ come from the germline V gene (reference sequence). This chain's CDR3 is CASSFARGEQYF. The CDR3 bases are TGTGCCAGCAGCTTCGCACGGGGAGAGCAGTACTTC.

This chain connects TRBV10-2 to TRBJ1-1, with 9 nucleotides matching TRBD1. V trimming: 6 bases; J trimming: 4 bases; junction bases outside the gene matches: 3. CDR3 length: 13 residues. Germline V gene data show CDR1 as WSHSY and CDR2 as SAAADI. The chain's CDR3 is CASSQTGGTEAFF. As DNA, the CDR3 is TGCGCCAGCAGCCAGACAGGGGGCACTGAAGCTTTCTTT.

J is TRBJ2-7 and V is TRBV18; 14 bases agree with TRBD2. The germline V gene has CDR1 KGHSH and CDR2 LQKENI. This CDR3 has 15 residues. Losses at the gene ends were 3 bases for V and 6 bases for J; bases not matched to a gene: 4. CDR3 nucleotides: TGTGCCAGCTCACCGATGGGGACTAGCGGGAGCGAGCAGTACTTC. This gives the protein CASSPMGTSGSEQYF.

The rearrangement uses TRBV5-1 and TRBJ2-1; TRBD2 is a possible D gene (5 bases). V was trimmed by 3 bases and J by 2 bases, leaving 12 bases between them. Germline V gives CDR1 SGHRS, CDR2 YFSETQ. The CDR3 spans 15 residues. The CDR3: CASSSRDPTYNEQFF. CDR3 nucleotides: TGCGCCAGCAGCTCCCGGGATCCGACCTACAATGAGCAGTTCTTC.

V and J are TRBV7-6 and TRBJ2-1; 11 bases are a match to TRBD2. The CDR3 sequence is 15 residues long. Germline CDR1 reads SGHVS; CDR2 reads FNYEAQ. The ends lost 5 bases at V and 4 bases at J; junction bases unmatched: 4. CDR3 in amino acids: CASSPGTSGYNEQFF. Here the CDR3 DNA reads TGTGCCAGCAGCCCCGGGACTAGCGGATACAATGAGCAGTTCTTC.

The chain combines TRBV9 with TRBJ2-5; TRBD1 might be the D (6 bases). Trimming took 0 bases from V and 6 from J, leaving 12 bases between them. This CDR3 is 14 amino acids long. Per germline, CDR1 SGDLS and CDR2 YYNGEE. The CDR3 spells CASSVGRGGKTQYF. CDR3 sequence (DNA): TGTGCCAGCAGCGTAGGCAGGGGTGGAAAGACCCAGTACTTC. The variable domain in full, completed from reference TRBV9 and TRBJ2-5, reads DSGVTQTPKHLITATGQRVTLRCSPRSGDLSVYWYQQSLDQGLQFLIQYYNGEERAKGNILERFSAQQFPDLHSELNLSSLELGDSALYFCASSVGRGGKTQYFGPGTRLLVL.

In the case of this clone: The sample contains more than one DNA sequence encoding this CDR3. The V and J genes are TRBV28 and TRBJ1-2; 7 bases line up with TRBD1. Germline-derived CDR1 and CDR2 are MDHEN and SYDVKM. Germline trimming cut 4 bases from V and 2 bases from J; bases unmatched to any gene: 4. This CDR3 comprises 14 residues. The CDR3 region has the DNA TGTGCCAGCAGTTCCGAACAGGGGAACTATGGCTACACCTTC. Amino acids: CASSSEQGNYGYTF.

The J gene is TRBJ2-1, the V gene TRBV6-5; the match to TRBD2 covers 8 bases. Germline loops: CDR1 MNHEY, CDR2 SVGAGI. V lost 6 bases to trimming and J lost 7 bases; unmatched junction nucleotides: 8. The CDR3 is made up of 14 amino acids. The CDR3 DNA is TGTGCCAGCAGCGTAGCGGGGAAGGGTAATGAGCAGTTCTTC. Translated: CASSVAGKGNEQFF.

CDR3 amino acids: CASREKGPRREQYF. As DNA, the CDR3 is TGTGCCAGCAGAGAAAAGGGGCCTCGGCGGGAGCAGTACTTC. V usage is TRBV7-9 and J usage is TRBJ2-7; D perhaps matches TRBD1 (5 bases). There are 14 residues in the CDR3. CDR1 SEHNR and CDR2 FQNEAQ come from the germline V gene (reference sequence). Trimming stripped 6 bases from V and 7 bases from J, with 19 bases between.

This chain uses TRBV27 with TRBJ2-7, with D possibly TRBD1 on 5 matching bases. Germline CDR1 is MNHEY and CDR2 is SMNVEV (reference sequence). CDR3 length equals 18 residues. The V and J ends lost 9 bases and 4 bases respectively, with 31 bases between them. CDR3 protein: CASSQRAGSTVIDYEQYF. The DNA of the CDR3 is TGTGCCAGTTCCCAAAGGGCAGGGTCCACCGTCATTGATTACGAGCAGTACTTC.

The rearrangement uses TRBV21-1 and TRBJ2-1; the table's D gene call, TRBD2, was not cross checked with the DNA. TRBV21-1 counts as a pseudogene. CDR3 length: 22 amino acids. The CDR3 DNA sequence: TGTGCCAGCAGAGGCCAATACTACGGGCGGGAGGTGAGGCGGGAGCGGGTCAATGAGCAGTTCTTC. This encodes CASRGQYYGREVRRERVNEQFF.

The CDR3 DNA reads TGTGCCAGCAGTTGGTCTAGCGGGAGGGCTGGGGAGCAGTACTTC. Amino acid sequence: CASSWSSGRAGEQYF. The J gene is TRBJ2-7, the V gene TRBV28; 12 bases fit TRBD2. In germline, CDR1 is MDHEN, CDR2 SYDVKM. V shed 4 bases, J shed 7 bases, and the junction held 8 bases outside the gene matches. There are 15 residues in the CDR3.

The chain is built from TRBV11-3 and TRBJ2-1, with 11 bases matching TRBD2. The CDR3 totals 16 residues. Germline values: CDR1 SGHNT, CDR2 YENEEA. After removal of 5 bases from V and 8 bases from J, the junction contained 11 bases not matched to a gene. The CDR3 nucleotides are TGTGCCAGCAGCGGCCCACTAGCGGGAGTCCGGGATGAGCAGTTCTTC. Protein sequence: CASSGPLAGVRDEQFF.

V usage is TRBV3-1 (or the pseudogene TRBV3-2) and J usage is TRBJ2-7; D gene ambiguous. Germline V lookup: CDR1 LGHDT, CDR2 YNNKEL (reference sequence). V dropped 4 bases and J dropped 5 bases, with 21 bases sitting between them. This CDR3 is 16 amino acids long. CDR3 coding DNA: TGTGCCAGCAGCCCGCACGGTCCCATTTCGTTAGACGAGCAGTACTTC. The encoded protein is CASSPHGPISLDEQYF.